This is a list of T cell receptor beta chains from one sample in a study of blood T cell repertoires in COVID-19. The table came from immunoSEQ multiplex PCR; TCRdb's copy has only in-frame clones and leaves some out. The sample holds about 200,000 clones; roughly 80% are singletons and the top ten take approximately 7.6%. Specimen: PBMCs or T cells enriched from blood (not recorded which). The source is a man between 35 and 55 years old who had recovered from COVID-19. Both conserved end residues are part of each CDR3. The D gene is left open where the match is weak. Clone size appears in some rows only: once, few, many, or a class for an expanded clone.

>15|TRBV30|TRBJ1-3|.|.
TGTGCCTGGAGAAGGGACACGAGCTCTGGAAACACCATATATTTT
CAWRRDTSSGNTIYF
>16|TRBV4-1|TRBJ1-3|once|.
TGCGCCAGCAGCCAAGAACGGTCCTTCTCTGGAAACACCATATATTTT
CASSQERSFSGNTIYF
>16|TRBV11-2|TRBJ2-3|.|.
TGTGCCAGCAGCGATTTGGGAGGCAGGAGCACAGATACGCAGTATTTT
CASSDLGGRSTDTQYF
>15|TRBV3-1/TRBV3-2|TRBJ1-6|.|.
TGTGCCAGCAGCCAACGTCACGTGGGGGGTTCACCCCTCCACTTT
CASSQRHVGGSPLHF
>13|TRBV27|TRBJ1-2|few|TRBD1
TGTGCCAGCGGTAGACAGGGGGCCTATGGCTACACCTTC
CASGRQGAYGYTF
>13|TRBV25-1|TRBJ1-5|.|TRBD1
TGTGCCAGCGGGGACAGGTTCAATCAGCCCCAGCATTTT
CASGDRFNQPQHF
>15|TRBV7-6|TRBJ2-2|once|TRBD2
TGTGCCAGCAGCCCTGGACTAGCCTCGAACGGGGAGCTGTTTTTT
CASSPGLASNGELFF
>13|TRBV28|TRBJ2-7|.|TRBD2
TGTGCCAGCCAAAGCGGGGGCTCCTACGAGCAGTACTTC
CASQSGGSYEQYF
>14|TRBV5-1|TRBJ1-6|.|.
TGCGCCAGCAGCTTGGGAGGTCCGAATTCACCCCTCCACTTT
CASSLGGPNSPLHF
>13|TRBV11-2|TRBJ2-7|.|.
TGTGCCAGCAGCTTAGCAGGGACCTACGAGCAGTACTTC
CASSLAGTYEQYF
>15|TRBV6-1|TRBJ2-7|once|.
TGTGCCAGCAGTGATCGGACTAGAGGGACATTTGAGCAGTACTTC
CASSDRTRGTFEQYF
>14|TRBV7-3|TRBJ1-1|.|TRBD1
TGTGCCAGCAGCCCGGGACAGGGAAACACTGAAGCTTTCTTT
CASSPGQGNTEAFF
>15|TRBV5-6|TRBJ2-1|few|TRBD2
TGTGCCAGCAGCTCCCAGCGGGGGGGCCAGAATGAGCAGTTCTTC
CASSSQRGGQNEQFF
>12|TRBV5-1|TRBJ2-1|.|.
TGCGCCAGCAGCTTCGCAGGAAATGAGCAGTTCTTC
CASSFAGNEQFF
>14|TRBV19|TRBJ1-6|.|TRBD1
TGTGCCAGTACCGTAGGGAACAGGGGGTCACCCCTCCACTTT
CASTVGNRGSPLHF
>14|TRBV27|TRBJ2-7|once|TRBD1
TGTGCCAGCAGTGCGGGGACAGGAACCTACGAGCAGTACTTC
CASSAGTGTYEQYF
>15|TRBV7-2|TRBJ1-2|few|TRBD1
TGTGCCAGCAGCTTAGACCGCCAGGGGGCCCATGGCTACACCTTC
CASSLDRQGAHGYTF
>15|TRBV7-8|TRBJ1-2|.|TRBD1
TGTGCCAGCAGCTTTGGAAACAGGGGTAACTATGGCTACACCTTC
CASSFGNRGNYGYTF
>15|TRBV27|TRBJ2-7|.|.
TGTGCCAGCAGTTTCAGGGATCCCAGCTCCTACGAGCAGTACTTC
CASSFRDPSSYEQYF